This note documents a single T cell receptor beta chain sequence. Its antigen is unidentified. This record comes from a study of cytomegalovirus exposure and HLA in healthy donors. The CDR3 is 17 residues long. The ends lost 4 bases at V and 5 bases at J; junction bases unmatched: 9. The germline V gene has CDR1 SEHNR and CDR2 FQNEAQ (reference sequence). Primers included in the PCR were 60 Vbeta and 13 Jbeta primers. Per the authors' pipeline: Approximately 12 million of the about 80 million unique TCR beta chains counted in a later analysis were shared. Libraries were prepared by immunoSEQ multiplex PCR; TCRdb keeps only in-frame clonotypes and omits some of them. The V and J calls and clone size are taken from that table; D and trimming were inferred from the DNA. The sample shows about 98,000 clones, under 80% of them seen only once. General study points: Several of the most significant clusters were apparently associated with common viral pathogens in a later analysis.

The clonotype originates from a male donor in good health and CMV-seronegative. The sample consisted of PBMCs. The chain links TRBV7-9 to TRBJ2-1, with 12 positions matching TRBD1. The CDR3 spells CASSSTWDRGPNNEQFF. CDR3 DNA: TGTGCCAGCAGCTCTACCTGGGACAGGGGGCCAAACAATGAGCAGTTCTTC.